This T cell receptor beta chain stems from a study of Ad26.COV2.S vaccination and SARS-CoV-2 variants. Study-level findings and limits: Spike-specific TCR breadth in vaccine recipients exceeded that seen in placebo recipients.

This table comes from immunoSEQ multiplex PCR, and its TCRdb copy is limited to in-frame clones, with some not included. The profile shows roughly 460,000 clones, 80% to 90% of them singletons. A word on this clone: Its target is unknown.

Germline trimming cut 7 bases from V and 5 bases from J; bases unmatched to any gene: 5. Germline values: CDR1 MNHEY, CDR2 SVGAGI. This CDR3 comprises 14 residues. The treatment denotes: about 20 received Ad26.COV2.S at low or high dose, single or two shots; a few received placebo; per-sample allocation not given. Day 63 after the first injection of vaccine or placebo was the sampling time. The specimen was peripheral blood, collected in a trial of Ad26.COV2.S vaccine versus placebo. This sequence was found in a person aged 18-65 years who received the Ad26.COV2.S COVID-19 vaccine or a placebo. This chain links TRBV6-5 with TRBJ1-6; 7 bases are shared with TRBD1. This chain's CDR3 is CASTTGTDNSPLHF. Here the CDR3 DNA reads TGTGCCAGCACCACGGGGACAGATAATTCACCCCTCCACTTT.